These 32 T cell receptor beta chains were all obtained from the same sample, sequenced in a study of blood T cell repertoires in COVID-19. Sequenced by immunoSEQ multiplex PCR; TCRdb stores in-frame clones only, minus some. Of about 99,000 clones in the sample, around 84% were seen once. The sequenced sample was peripheral blood. Receptor source: a man in his 70s with active or convalescent COVID-19.

This sequence joins TRBV5-1 and TRBJ1-4; TRBD1 matches 7 bases. Trimming removed 3 bases from V and 3 bases from J; junction bases left unmatched: 5. Germline V CDR1 and CDR2: SGHRS, YFSETQ. The CDR3 has 15 residues. The CDR3 reads CASSSLGTANEKLFF. In DNA form, the CDR3 reads TGCGCCAGCAGCTCTTTGGGGACAGCTAATGAAAAACTGTTTTTT.

V and J are TRBV12-3 or TRBV12-4 and TRBJ2-7; 7 bases line up with TRBD1. After removal of 7 bases from V and 5 bases from J, the junction contained 8 bases not matched to a gene. The CDR3 runs 13 residues. In nucleotides, the CDR3 is TGTGCCAGCACTACGCGACAGGGCCACGAGCAGTACTTC. Protein: CASTTRQGHEQYF.

The V and J genes are TRBV5-1 and TRBJ1-5; D might be TRBD1 (6 bases). Trimming removed 4 bases at V and 4 bases at J, with 15 bases between. CDR3 size: 15 residues. Per germline, CDR1 SGHRS and CDR2 YFSETQ. The CDR3 sequence is CASSPQGTQNQPQHF. CDR3 nucleotide sequence: TGCGCCAGCAGCCCCCAGGGGACACAGAATCAGCCCCAGCATTTT.

This chain joins TRBV19 and TRBJ2-5; TRBD2 matches 10 bases. In germline, CDR1 is LNHDA, CDR2 SQIVND (reference sequence). V lost 3 bases, J lost 0 bases, and 16 bases stayed unmatched. There are 20 residues in the CDR3. The CDR3 sequence is CASSIYSTASGGEYQETQYF. In DNA, the CDR3 is TGTGCCAGTAGTATCTACTCGACGGCTAGCGGGGGTGAGTACCAAGAGACCCAGTACTTC. The full variable domain, in which reference TRBV19 and TRBJ2-5 provide the parts outside the CDR3, is DGGITQSPKYLFRKEGQNVTLSCEQNLNHDAMYWYRQDPGQGLRLIYYSQIVNDFQKGDIAEGYSVSREKKESFPLTVTSAQKNPTAFYLCASSIYSTASGGEYQETQYFGPGTRLLVL.

V and J are TRBV12-5 and TRBJ2-3; 8 bases agree with TRBD2. CDR1 is LGHNT and CDR2 is FRNRAP in the germline V gene. CDR3 size: 14 residues. The V gene end was trimmed by 3 bases and the J gene end by 5 bases; junction bases not matched to a gene: 4. The CDR3 nucleotides read TGTGCTAGTGGTTTATCGGGGGGGCAAGATACGCAGTATTTT. This translates into CASGLSGGQDTQYF. Full variable domain (rest looked up from reference TRBV12-5 and TRBJ2-3): DARVTQTPRHKVTEMGQEVTMRCQPILGHNTVFWYRQTMMQGLELLAYFRNRAPLDDSGMPKDRFSAEMPDATLATLKIQPSEPRDSAVYFCASGLSGGQDTQYFGPGTRLTVL.

The chain has TRBV7-9 and TRBJ2-3, with D maybe TRBD2 (6 bases). This CDR3 is 13 amino acids long. Germline CDR1 and CDR2: SEHNR and FQNEAQ (reference sequence). V lost 5 bases, J lost 4 bases, and 10 bases lay in between. This CDR3 reads CASSPGGPDTQYF. As DNA, the CDR3 is TGTGCCAGCAGCCCCGGGGGTCCAGATACGCAGTATTTT.

The CDR3 here is CASRATGTAYGYTF. The CDR3 DNA reads TGTGCCAGCAGGGCAACCGGGACAGCCTATGGCTACACCTTC. This chain joins TRBV28 and TRBJ1-2; 7 nucleotides align to TRBD1. V shed 6 bases, J shed 4 bases, and the junction held 8 bases outside the gene matches. Germline-derived CDR1 and CDR2 are MDHEN and SYDVKM. This CDR3 contains 14 residues.

The chain joins TRBV5-1 to TRBJ1-5; D unclear. The V gene lost 2 bases and the J gene lost 7 bases, with 10 bases spanning the gap. The CDR3 covers 13 residues. Germline assignment: CDR1 SGHRS and CDR2 YFSETQ. The CDR3 here is CASSLLTDQPQHF. The CDR3, as DNA: TGCGCCAGCAGCTTACTCACAGACCAGCCCCAGCATTTT.

The genes are TRBV6-4 and TRBJ1-3; no reliable D call. Trimming cost V 4 bases and J 0 bases, with 25 bases left between them. The CDR3 loop spans 20 amino acids. Germline values: CDR1 MRHNA, CDR2 SNTAGT. The CDR3 sequence: CASSVRTPEDPLPSGNTIYF. The CDR3 nucleotides read TGTGCCAGCAGTGTCCGGACCCCGGAGGATCCTTTACCCTCTGGAAACACCATATATTTT.

This chain joins TRBV5-1 and TRBJ1-2; 9 positions agree with TRBD1. The V gene's germline CDR1 is SGHRS and CDR2 YFSETQ. The CDR3 spans 17 residues. V shed 0 bases, J shed 5 bases, and the junction held 11 bases outside the gene matches. Here the CDR3 reads CASSLDPDGQGRYGYTF. The CDR3 coding sequence is TGCGCCAGCAGCTTGGATCCCGATGGACAGGGGCGGTATGGCTACACCTTC.

The rearrangement uses TRBV5-1 and TRBJ2-1, with TRBD2 identical over 10 bases. Unmatched junction bases numbered 13, after V lost 4 bases and J lost 6 bases. Germline-derived CDR1 and CDR2 are SGHRS and YFSETQ. The CDR3 covers 17 residues. The CDR3 protein is CASSPRGAGGPVNEQFF. In DNA form, the CDR3 reads TGCGCCAGCAGCCCGCGAGGAGCGGGGGGGCCCGTCAATGAGCAGTTCTTC.

The chain employs TRBV12-5 and TRBJ1-1; D remains unclear. The CDR3 has 10 residues. CDR1 LGHNT and CDR2 FRNRAP come from the germline V gene. Trimming cost V 9 bases and J 9 bases, with 11 bases left between them. For the CDR3, the DNA is TGTGCTAGACAGCTTGTTCAAGCTTTCTTT. Translation: CARQLVQAFF.

The chain is built from TRBV2 and TRBJ1-1, with D possibly TRBD1 on 6 matching bases. V lost 7 bases to trimming and J lost 5 bases, with 23 bases between them. CDR1 and CDR2 from the germline V gene are SNHLY and FYNNEI. This CDR3 is 16 amino acids long. The CDR3 sequence: CASMEMGRGVETEAFF. The CDR3 DNA is TGTGCCAGCATGGAGATGGGCAGGGGAGTAGAAACTGAAGCTTTCTTT.

The V call is TRBV2, the J call TRBJ2-2; a possible D gene is TRBD1 (5 bases). Germline CDR1 is SNHLY and CDR2 is FYNNEI. This CDR3 has 17 amino acids. V shed 0 bases and J shed 7 bases, with 18 bases lying between them. The CDR3 DNA is TGTGCCAGCAGTGAAGCGGGGCCCACGGATGGGCGCGGGGAGCTGTTTTTT. Its translation: CASSEAGPTDGRGELFF.

The rearrangement joins TRBV4-1 to TRBJ2-3; D is ambiguous. Germline lookup yields CDR1 MGHRA and CDR2 YSYEKL. The V gene lost 1 base and the J gene lost 4 bases, with 12 bases spanning the gap. This CDR3 has 15 residues. CDR3 sequence (DNA): TGCGCCAGCAGCCAAGGTTACGCCGAGGCAGATACGCAGTATTTT. It translates to CASSQGYAEADTQYF.

This rearrangement joins TRBV2 to TRBJ1-5; the D gene is possibly TRBD1 (5 bases). Per the germline V gene, CDR1 is SNHLY and CDR2 is FYNNEI. Trimming took off 3 bases at V and 4 bases at J, with 13 bases between the two ends. The CDR3 loop spans 15 amino acids. DNA for the CDR3: TGTGCCAGCAGTGAGGAGGGGATTGGAAATCAGCCCCAGCATTTT. This gives the protein CASSEEGIGNQPQHF. The complete variable domain, with remaining parts taken from reference TRBV2 and TRBJ1-5, reads EPEVTQTPSHQVTQMGQEVILRCVPISNHLYFYWYRQILGQKVEFLVSFYNNEISEKSEIFDDQFSVERPDGSNFTLKIRSTKLEDSAMYFCASSEEGIGNQPQHFGDGTRLSIL.

This clone was seen a handful of times. This chain links TRBV19 with TRBJ1-4; 8 nucleotides line up with TRBD1. Germline CDR1 is LNHDA and CDR2 is SQIVND (reference sequence). The CDR3 is 15 residues long. Trimming cost V 4 bases and J 1 base; bases outside gene matches: 2. As DNA, the CDR3 is TGTGCCAGTAGTAAAGACAGGGGAACTAATGAAAAACTGTTTTTT. It yields the protein CASSKDRGTNEKLFF.

This clone came up once. V usage is TRBV28 and J usage is TRBJ2-7; 11 nucleotides align to TRBD1. With V trimmed by 6 bases and J by 3 bases, 10 bases remained unmatched. The CDR3 is 16 residues long. CDR1 and CDR2 (germline): MDHEN, SYDVKM. DNA for the CDR3: TGTGCCAGCAGCCTAGTTGGGACAGGGGGAAACTACGAGCAGTACTTC. This translates into CASSLVGTGGNYEQYF.

DNA of the CDR3: TGTGCCAGTTGGGACTTCACAGATACGCAGTATTTT. Translated, it gives CASWDFTDTQYF. The chain combines TRBV19 with TRBJ2-3, with D possibly being TRBD2 (6 bases). V was cut by 8 bases and J by 2 bases, with 8 bases left in between. The CDR3 has 12 amino acids. The germline gives CDR1 LNHDA, CDR2 SQIVND (reference sequence). Using reference TRBV19 and TRBJ2-3 for the parts outside the CDR3, the full variable domain is DGGITQSPKYLFRKEGQNVTLSCEQNLNHDAMYWYRQDPGQGLRLIYYSQIVNDFQKGDIAEGYSVSREKKESFPLTVTSAQKNPTAFYLCASWDFTDTQYFGPGTRLTVL.

This chain joins TRBV28 and TRBJ2-2, with 10 bases lining up with TRBD1. Germline V gene sequence: CDR1 MDHEN, CDR2 SYDVKM. This CDR3 has 15 residues. V lost 6 bases to trimming and J lost 6 bases; unmatched junction nucleotides: 7. The CDR3: CASRGQGLGAGELFF. CDR3 coding DNA: TGTGCCAGCAGGGGACAGGGGCTTGGGGCCGGGGAGCTGTTTTTT.

In its sample, this clone was seen a few times. No DNA is shown, since the ends of the CDR3 on it are uncertain; the CDR3 is the one TCRdb lists. The chain links TRBV27 to TRBJ1-2. Germline values: CDR1 MNHEY, CDR2 SMNVEV (reference sequence). The CDR3 has 14 residues if both end residues are counted. CDR3 in amino acids: CAREGGGDYICYTF.

A note on this clone: This CDR3 is also generated by other DNA sequences in the sample. The CDR3 nucleotides are TGTGCCAGTAGTATCGGGGGGGGCCGAGCAGATACGCAGTATTTT. Protein sequence: CASSIGGGRADTQYF. The V call is TRBV19, the J call TRBJ2-3, with 8 bases aligning to TRBD2. The germline gives CDR1 LNHDA, CDR2 SQIVND (reference sequence). The CDR3 spans 15 residues. The V segment lost 3 bases and the J segment 4 bases; nucleotides outside the gene matches: 6.

This clone was seen more than once but under ten times. The chain employs TRBV3-1 (or the pseudogene TRBV3-2) and TRBJ1-5, with D unresolved. Germline lookup yields CDR1 LGHDT and CDR2 YNNKEL (reference sequence). V was cut by 3 bases and J by 4 bases, with 7 bases left in between. The CDR3 has 13 amino acids. The CDR3 loop reads CASSQRVNQPQHF. The DNA for the CDR3 is TGTGCCAGCAGCCAGAGGGTGAATCAGCCCCAGCATTTT.

V gene TRBV18 combines with J gene TRBJ1-1; 8 nucleotides agree with TRBD1. The CDR3 consists of 15 residues. Germline V lookup: CDR1 KGHSH, CDR2 LQKENI. V lost 3 bases to trimming and J lost 1 base; unmatched junction nucleotides: 4. The CDR3 coding sequence is TGTGCCAGCTCACCGAGACAGGGGACGAACACTGAAGCTTTCTTT. It specifies CASSPRQGTNTEAFF.

The chain is built from TRBV9 and TRBJ2-5; 9 bases align to TRBD2. V shed 4 bases and J 2 bases; nucleotides not matched to a gene: 9. The CDR3 totals 16 residues. The V gene's germline CDR1 is SGDLS and CDR2 YYNGEE. CDR3 nucleotides: TGTGCCAGCAGCCCAGATCGGGCGGGGGGGCAAGAGACCCAGTACTTC. As protein: CASSPDRAGGQETQYF.

The V call is TRBV19, the J call TRBJ1-1, with TRBD1 matching over 9 bases. With 6 bases clipped from V and 5 bases from J, the junction kept 4 bases outside the gene matches. The germline V gene encodes CDR1 LNHDA and CDR2 SQIVND (reference sequence). The CDR3 length is 13 residues. DNA of the CDR3: TGTGCCAGTAGGGACAGGGGAGGGACTGAAGCTTTCTTT. It yields the protein CASRDRGGTEAFF.

This chain uses TRBV6-1 with TRBJ2-7; TRBD1 matches 7 bases. Germline V lookup: CDR1 MNHNS, CDR2 SASEGT. The CDR3 is 15 amino acids. After removal of 2 bases from V and 2 bases from J, the junction contained 6 bases not matched to a gene. This chain's CDR3 is CASSEKWDSAYEQYF. Written as DNA, the CDR3 is TGTGCCAGCAGTGAAAAGTGGGACAGTGCCTACGAGCAGTACTTC.

This chain links TRBV25-1 with TRBJ1-2; a possible D gene is TRBD1 (5 bases). The germline V gene has CDR1 MGHDK and CDR2 SYGVNS. The CDR3 extends over 16 amino acids. Trimming shortened V by 1 base and J by 6 bases, and 18 bases separated the two germline ends. The CDR3 DNA reads TGTGCCAGCAGTGAATTATCAACCAGGGCGCGGAATGGCTACACCTTC. Amino acid sequence: CASSELSTRARNGYTF.

This clone was seen a few times. This chain uses TRBV5-4 with TRBJ2-2; 11 bases are a match to TRBD2. CDR3 length: 16 residues. Losses at the gene ends were 2 bases for V and 1 base for J; bases not matched to a gene: 1. Germline V gene sequence: CDR1 SGHNT, CDR2 YYREEE (reference sequence). The CDR3 DNA is TGTGCCAGCAGCTTCGGACTAGCGGGGAACACCGGGGAGCTGTTTTTT. It encodes CASSFGLAGNTGELFF.

The chain carries TRBV19 and TRBJ1-5, with D perhaps TRBD1 (5 bases). Trimming cost V 2 bases and J 3 bases, with 8 bases left between them. Per the germline V gene, CDR1 is LNHDA and CDR2 is SQIVND (reference sequence). CDR3 length: 14 amino acids. In nucleotides, the CDR3 is TGTGCCAGTAGTATAACGACAGACAATCAGCCCCAGCATTTT. Encoded protein: CASSITTDNQPQHF.

V and J are TRBV6-6 and TRBJ2-1, with D possibly being TRBD1 (5 bases). Trimming removed 2 bases at V and 6 bases at J, with 11 bases between. Germline loops: CDR1 MNHNY, CDR2 SVGAGI (reference sequence). This CDR3 contains 14 residues. The CDR3 region is CASSYKGKLNEQFF. The CDR3 DNA follows: TGTGCCAGCAGTTACAAGGGGAAACTCAATGAGCAGTTCTTC.

The CDR3 nucleotides are TGTGCCAGCAGCTTGACAGGGGGACCGTTAAATGAGCAGTTCTTC. Amino acids: CASSLTGGPLNEQFF. This rearrangement joins TRBV5-4 to TRBJ2-1; TRBD1 matches 8 bases. J gave up 7 bases and V 1 base, and 7 bases lay outside the gene matches. CDR1 and CDR2 from the germline V gene are SGHNT and YYREEE (reference sequence). This CDR3 comprises 15 residues. The full variable domain, rest sourced from reference TRBV5-4 and TRBJ2-1, is ETGVTQSPTHLIKTRGQQVTLRCSSQSGHNTVSWYQQALGQGPQFIFQYYREEENGRGNFPPRFSGLQFPNYSSELNVNALELDDSALYLCASSLTGGPLNEQFFGPGTRLTVL.